This T cell receptor (beta chain) was retrieved from a study of blood T cell repertoires in COVID-19. Whole-study context: Italy, Spain and the United States were the sources of the convalescent and acute COVID-19 samples. PBMCs, B-cell-depleted T cells, or T cells were the source of the cDNA or gDNA that made up the material.

Per the study methods: Scientists estimated how many nucleated cells there were by amplifying reference gene primers. Some clones are missing from TCRdb's copy, which holds only in-frame ones; the method was immunoSEQ multiplex PCR. That table gives V, J and clone size, and the DNA gave D and trimming. The sample contains about 250,000 clones, 65% to 85% of which appear only once. From germline, CDR1 is LGHDT and CDR2 YNNKEL (reference sequence). With 0 bases removed from V and 5 bases from J, the gap between germline ends came to 11 bases. The CDR3 is 14 amino acids. The TCR originated in a woman in her thirties or forties who had recovered from COVID-19. The sample taken for sequencing was peripheral blood. The chain links TRBV3-1 (or the pseudogene TRBV3-2) to TRBJ2-7; perhaps TRBD2 as D (6 bases). This CDR3 reads CASSQDHRRDEQYF. DNA for the CDR3: TGTGCCAGCAGCCAAGACCATAGGAGGGACGAGCAGTACTTC.